These 5 T cell receptor beta chains originate from one sample sequenced in a study of blood T cell repertoires in COVID-19. TCRdb's table, derived via immunoSEQ multiplex PCR, lists solely in-frame clones and lacks some. Among about 97,000 clones, 80% to 95% were seen once, and the ten largest hold around 2%. Sequenced: peripheral blood. The receptors shown here come from a woman between 45 and 60 years old with COVID-19, enrolled during active disease.

The CDR3 region is CASSIGGRVGTEAFF. In nucleotides, the CDR3 is TGTGCCAGTAGTATAGGGGGGAGGGTAGGCACTGAAGCTTTCTTT. The V call is TRBV19, the J call TRBJ1-1; a possible D gene is TRBD1 (5 bases). The CDR3 length is 15 residues. Trimming took off 1 base at V and 4 bases at J, with 13 bases between the two ends. Germline loops: CDR1 LNHDA, CDR2 SQIVND (reference sequence).

Details on this clone: At one of its ends the junction is not consistent with the germline gene, which may arise from a read error. The rearrangement uses TRBV5-4 and TRBJ2-7, with D tentatively TRBD2 (6 bases). Germline V gene sequence: CDR1 SGHNT, CDR2 YYREEE (reference sequence). The CDR3 has 12 amino acids. CDR3 protein: CASSLTGEVGSF. The CDR3 coding sequence is TGTGCCAGCAGCTTGACGGGGGAAGTCGGTTCCTTC.

The rearrangement links TRBV28 to TRBJ1-5; possibly TRBD1 for D (5 bases). Trimming took off 7 bases at V and 0 bases at J, with 16 bases between the two ends. Germline loops: CDR1 MDHEN, CDR2 SYDVKM. The CDR3 covers 16 residues. The CDR3 here is CASTLGGVFSNQPQHF. Here the CDR3 DNA reads TGTGCCAGCACCCTGGGGGGGGTCTTTAGCAATCAGCCCCAGCATTTT.

This clone occurred a few times. The CDR3, as DNA: TGTGCCAGCAGCCTTTCGGGACTCAAAACCTACGAGCAGTACTTC. Protein: CASSLSGLKTYEQYF. J is TRBJ2-7 and V is TRBV14; D may be TRBD2 (6 bases). Germline assignment: CDR1 SGHDN and CDR2 FVKESK. This CDR3 has 15 residues. V lost 4 bases and J lost 2, with 15 bases in between.

The chain recombines TRBV6-1 with TRBJ1-2; 9 bases are a match to TRBD1. The V gene's germline CDR1 is MNHNS and CDR2 SASEGT. With 0 bases clipped from V and 5 bases from J, the junction kept 7 bases outside the gene matches. The CDR3 has 16 residues. CDR3 sequence: CASSEAHMTGGYGYTF. The DNA of the CDR3 is TGTGCCAGCAGTGAAGCCCATATGACAGGGGGATATGGCTACACCTTC.